This TCR beta chain was documented in a study of blood T cell repertoires in COVID-19. About the study: The study drew acute and convalescent COVID-19 samples from the United States, Italy and Spain.

It was during active infection that Seattle patients were enrolled and then longitudinally followed. TCRdb keeps only in-frame clones here, not all; method: immunoSEQ multiplex PCR. The repertoire includes 150,000 to 200,000 clones, approximately 82% of them detected once, and about 7.7% sits in the top ten. This CDR3 is 16 amino acids long. The germline V gene encodes CDR1 MNHEY and CDR2 SVGAGI. V shed 4 bases and J shed 1 base, with 16 bases lying between them. The clonotype was recovered from a woman between 35 and 50 years old with COVID-19, enrolled during active disease. The V and J genes are TRBV6-5 and TRBJ1-2; possible D gene TRBD1, 6 bases. Input material: peripheral blood. CDR3 region: CASSSSLTGINYGYTF. DNA for the CDR3: TGTGCCAGCAGTTCGTCCCTGACAGGAATTAACTATGGCTACACCTTC.